This TCR beta chain was captured in a study of beta chain features in type 1 diabetes (dated by TCRdb to 2016 to 2018). About the investigation overall: Mean age, gender distribution, total cell number and subset yield did not differ between patients and healthy donors. The study compared the TCRB repertoires of sorted circulating CD4+ T cell subsets in recently diagnosed type 1 diabetes patients with those in matched healthy donors. Whereas all 30 or so donors provided naive and central memory subsets, regulatory and stem cell-like memory subsets were isolated from just 8 patients and about 8 healthy donors. Across all samples, 90 million to 130 million sorted cells were examined, and cell number per subset correlated strongly with RNA yield. Paper-wide results and their limitations: Sequencing cDNA rather than genomic DNA could over-represent highly expressing activated cells, although activation and CD3 levels did not differ between groups. At VDJ recombination sites, patients with type 1 diabetes made fewer insertions and deleted more nucleotides, a pattern implying thymic rearrangement abnormalities. In all four CD4+ subsets, TCRB CDR3 length was moderately but significantly shorter in type 1 diabetes patients. Because small numbers of individuals were included in the HLA sub-analyses, any influence of HLA type on TCRB rearrangement was left unresolved. The naive, central memory and regulatory TCRB repertoires appeared to resemble one another more closely among patients than among healthy donors. PCR might favor shorter templates, but patient and control samples were amplified and corrected together, so any skew would affect both groups equally.

Each donor gave one peripheral blood draw, roughly 0.11 L on average, collected into heparinised tubes. A BD FACSAria II and a panel including CD45RO, CCR7, CD25, CD127, CD95 and CD27 were used to sort naive, central memory, regulatory and stem cell-like memory CD4+ T cells. All sorted populations exceeded 98% purity. PBMCs were isolated immediately by Lymphoprep density gradient centrifugation and stained directly without culture. To minimize batch effects, samples were stained and sorted in pairs, one healthy donor with one patient per experiment. In its sample, this clone was seen a few times. It has no known antigen specificity. Base qualities were left out, and no much larger clone turns up one base away. The High Capacity cDNA Reverse Transcription Kit was used to reverse transcribe all of the isolated RNA, meaning that expressed TCRB transcripts were what got sequenced. Deep immunoSEQ sequencing was applied to naive, central memory and regulatory T cell samples, giving an average of roughly 3.5 million total reads per sample. Sorted cells were lysed in RLT buffer, and RNA was extracted using DNase-treated RNeasy Micro or Mini kits according to cell number. To prevent cross-contamination, every cell subset was processed on its own, while patient and healthy donor samples were processed together. Using the immunoSEQ multiplex PCR, TCRB sequences were amplified from cDNA into 87-bp fragments spanning the CDR3 region. Sequencing of the amplicons was performed on the Illumina HiSeq platform. Per the original workflow: PCR bias was computationally corrected using synthetic template baselines, reads within Hamming distance 2 were collapsed, and singletons that could not be merged were discarded. Reads were aligned to IMGT to assign V, D and J genes, CDR3 length, and insertions or deletions at six rearrangement sites. Clonotype counts were normalized to sorted cell number within each subset before computing true diversity and Gini coefficients with the tcR R package. The overlap coefficient, calculated on TCRB nucleotide sequences, was used to quantify repertoire sharing. What TCRdb holds here is the immuneACCESS table cut down to in-frame rearrangements. Part of the clones is not present; checked against another copy, under half of the missing clones reflect an unresolved V gene, and the others are unexplained. V, J and clone size reflect that table, while D and trimming were determined from the DNA. In all, the sample holds roughly 400,000 clones, and over 8.5% of those were seen once. Of the sample, approximately 0.6% is held by the ten largest clones.

The receptor was isolated from a man aged 30-40 years with type 1 diabetes. The specimen was central memory CD4+ T cells from blood.

The DNA reads TGTGCCAGCAGCGAACGACAGGGGACGGAAAAACTGTTTTTT. This codes for CASSERQGTEKLFF. The rearranged chain carries TRBV11-2 and TRBJ1-4, with TRBD1 matching 8 junction bases. As encoded in the germline V gene, CDR1 is SGHAT while CDR2 is FQNNGV. The CDR3 contains 14 residues, cysteine and phenylalanine counted. Of the read, only the CDR3 DNA is kept; its 42 bases are in frame from base 1. The germline V and J ends show losses of 5 bases and 8 bases respectively, and no gene match explains 7 bases of the junction. The variable domain in full, with residues beyond the CDR3 obtained from the reference TRBV11-2 and TRBJ1-4 genes, is EAGVAQSPRYKIIEKRQSVAFWCNPISGHATLYWYQQILGQGPKLLIQFQNNGVVDDSQLPKDRFSAERLKGVDSTLKIQPAKLEDSAVYLCASSERQGTEKLFFGSGTQLSVL.